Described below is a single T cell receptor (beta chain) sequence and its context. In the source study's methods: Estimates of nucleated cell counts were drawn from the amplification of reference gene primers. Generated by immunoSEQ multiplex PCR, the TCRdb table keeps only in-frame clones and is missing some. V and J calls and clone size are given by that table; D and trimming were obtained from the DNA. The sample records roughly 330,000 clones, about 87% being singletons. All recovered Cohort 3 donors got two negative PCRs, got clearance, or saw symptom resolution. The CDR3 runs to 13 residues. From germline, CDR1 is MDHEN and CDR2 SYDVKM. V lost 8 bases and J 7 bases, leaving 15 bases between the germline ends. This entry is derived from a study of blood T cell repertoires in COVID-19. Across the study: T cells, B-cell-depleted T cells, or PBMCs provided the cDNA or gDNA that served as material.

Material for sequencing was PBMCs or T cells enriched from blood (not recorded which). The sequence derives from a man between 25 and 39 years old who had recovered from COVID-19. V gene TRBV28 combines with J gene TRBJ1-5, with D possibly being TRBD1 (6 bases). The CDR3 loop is CASDHRARQPQHF. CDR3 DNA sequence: TGTGCCAGCGATCACAGGGCGCGACAGCCCCAGCATTTT. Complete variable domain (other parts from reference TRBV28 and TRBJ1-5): DVKVTQSSRYLVKRTGEKVFLECVQDMDHENMFWYRQDPGLGLRLIYFSYDVKMKEKGDIPEGYSVSREKKERFSLILESASTNQTSMYLCASDHRARQPQHFGDGTRLSIL.